This T cell receptor (beta chain) was obtained from a study of blood T cell repertoires in COVID-19. The authors' processing: Scientists estimated how many nucleated cells there were by amplifying reference gene primers. Clones were sequenced by immunoSEQ multiplex PCR, and TCRdb holds only the in-frame ones, with some missing. The V and J calls and the clone size are those of that table, but D and trimming were determined from the DNA. The sample holds 110,000 to 150,000 clones, 60% to 85% seen once. Per the germline V gene, CDR1 is MNHEY and CDR2 is SMNVEV (reference sequence). Trimming cost V 3 bases and J 5 bases; bases outside gene matches: 7. The CDR3 contains 15 residues.

This receptor was taken from a man between 45 and 60 years old with active or convalescent COVID-19. The V call is TRBV27, the J call TRBJ2-5; 9 positions match TRBD1. The sequenced material came from peripheral blood. CDR3 protein: CASSFVGTGYETQYF. The CDR3 nucleotides are TGTGCCAGCAGTTTCGTTGGGACAGGGTATGAGACCCAGTACTTC.